This record covers a single TCR beta chain. It has no known antigen specificity. Base qualities are not provided; no much larger clone lies one nucleotide away. Donors were a few dozen systemically healthy Caucasian individuals from Russia aged roughly 6 to 100 years. Approximately 10 milliliters of peripheral blood were collected from each donor into EDTA-treated Vacutainer tubes. Ficoll-Paque density-gradient centrifugation was used to isolate PBMCs, with at least 6.5 million per sample. Trizol reagent was used to extract total RNA from the PBMCs, yielding at least 5 micrograms per sample. The percentages of naive CD45RAhigh/CD27high T cells were determined by flow cytometry on a PBMC aliquot from every donor. CDR1 and CDR2 are read off the germline V gene as SGHDT and YYEEEE. V and J are truncated by 2 bases and 7 bases respectively, leaving an intervening sequence of 13 bases. The CDR3 has 14 amino acids, counting the end cysteine and phenylalanine. Of the read, only the CDR3 DNA is kept; its 42 bases are in frame from base 1.

These data originate in a study of blood T cells in healthy people across ages (dated by TCRdb to the mid-2010s). Regarding the complete study: In model experiments, template switching captured roughly one uniquely barcoded TCR beta cDNA molecule for every two T cells. Using deep sequencing normalized with unique cDNA molecular identifiers, the study measured how TCR beta repertoire diversity changes with age. The donors were divided into four age groups: young (average around 16 years), middle-aged (over 35), aged (approximately 59) and long-lived (approximately 74). To avoid experimental bias, donors of different ages were distributed randomly across sequencing lanes. Using the same blood draw, the study looked at two additional independent replicas of 1 million unique cDNA reads for two donors, one aged 18 to 30 and the other aged 80 or older. The full study reports these points: Observed TCR beta diversity per million T cells fell roughly linearly with age, and a significant reduction was already apparent by age approximately 41. The long-lived group showed more naive CD4+ T cells, fewer expanded clones and increased TCR diversity than the aged group, suggesting age selection. A strong correlation was found between observed TCR beta diversity and the percentage of naive T cells measured by flow cytometry. Because the CMV infection status of the donors was unknown, age-related changes in expanded clonotypes may potentially have been confounded. Since profiling was done on bulk unsorted PBMCs, naive and antigen-experienced compartments could not be conclusively compared. Estimates of total diversity from one million sequenced T cells were regarded as lower bounds and underestimates.

Preparation of the library involved 5' RACE. The second PCR ran for about 6 to 11 cycles and used a J-beta primer mix along with a sample-barcoded 5' primer. A unique molecular identifier was introduced onto each TCR beta cDNA molecule by a template-switch 5' adaptor carrying 12 random nucleotides. Each sample yielded at least 2.5 million CDR3-containing paired-end reads. All of the RNA was converted into first-strand cDNA using the Mint cDNA synthesis kit, with a TRBC-specific oligonucleotide serving as the primer. Following uracil-DNA glycosylase treatment, all cDNA underwent a first 18-cycle PCR with the universal primers M1SS and BC2_uni_R. Per the source publication's procedure: Normalization of each sample was performed by random selection of 1 million high-quality reads, each carrying a distinct molecular identifier. Reads with shared molecular identifiers were discarded instead of being binned into consensus sequences. MiTCR, set to a Q25 quality threshold and the strictest error-elimination algorithm, was used for CDR3 identification, clonotype clustering and error correction. A nonparametric unseen species model with Euler transformation was used to estimate lower-bound total TCR beta diversity. TCRdb reworked the public reads: Q25 trimming with fastp, MiXCR clone assembly, productive beta chains retained. Entries that share a CDR3 protein sequence are merged under the most common genes and DNA. TCRdb, not the authors, supplied the V and J calls. Counted in this sample were around 1,900,000 distinct CDR3 sequences; about two fifths of them appeared once. The biggest ten clones account for about 21% of the sample.

The TCR was taken from a human donor in good health. The chain was built from TRBV5-6 and TRBJ1-5, with the D gene not confidently named. Sequencing was carried out using blood. The DNA is as follows: TGTGCCAGCAGCTTCCGTTGGGAAAACCAGCCCCAGCATTTT. This is translated as CASSFRWENQPQHF.